The subject of this entry is one TCR beta chain. The data stem from a study of blood T cell repertoires in COVID-19. Those enrolled, adults aged about 18 to 95 years, came from around 25 US areas. V gave up 6 bases and J gave up 2 bases, with 7 bases separating them. Per the germline V gene, CDR1 is ENHRY and CDR2 is SYGVKD. The CDR3 has 13 amino acids. Only in-frame clones appear in the TCRdb table, and some are missing; sequencing was by immunoSEQ multiplex PCR. This table has hundreds of thousands of clones, approximately 87% appearing once. The sequence derives from a man between 35 and 55 years old in a cohort exposed to, infected with or recovered from COVID-19 (not recorded which). V usage is TRBV10-3 and J usage is TRBJ2-2; D ambiguous. The source material was PBMCs or T cells enriched from blood (not recorded which). The CDR3: CAIRAVNTGELFF. CDR3 in DNA: TGTGCCATCAGGGCGGTAAACACCGGGGAGCTGTTTTTT.